The source of this TCR beta chain is a study of cytomegalovirus exposure and HLA in healthy donors. General study findings and limits: Published work reported that the classifier diagnosed cytomegalovirus status with high specificity and sensitivity. Overall, about 160 TCR beta chains were annotated as cytomegalovirus-associated.

Measured with immunoSEQ multiplex PCR; TCRdb has only the in-frame clones, and not every one. This table holds about 150,000 clones, 90% to 95% found once. Of note for this clone: Its antigen is unidentified.

This clonotype was sampled from a man aged 18 to 30 in good health and CMV-seronegative. The sample taken for sequencing was PBMCs.

CDR3 amino acids: CASSQGGDLAKNIQYF. CDR3 nucleotides: TGTGCCAGCAGCCAAGGCGGGGATCTAGCCAAAAACATTCAGTACTTC. The V gene is TRBV7-9, the J gene TRBJ2-4; the D gene is possibly TRBD2 (6 bases). Per the germline V gene, CDR1 is SEHNR and CDR2 is FQNEAQ (reference sequence). V lost 5 bases to trimming and J lost 0 bases, with 14 bases between them. This CDR3 contains 16 residues.